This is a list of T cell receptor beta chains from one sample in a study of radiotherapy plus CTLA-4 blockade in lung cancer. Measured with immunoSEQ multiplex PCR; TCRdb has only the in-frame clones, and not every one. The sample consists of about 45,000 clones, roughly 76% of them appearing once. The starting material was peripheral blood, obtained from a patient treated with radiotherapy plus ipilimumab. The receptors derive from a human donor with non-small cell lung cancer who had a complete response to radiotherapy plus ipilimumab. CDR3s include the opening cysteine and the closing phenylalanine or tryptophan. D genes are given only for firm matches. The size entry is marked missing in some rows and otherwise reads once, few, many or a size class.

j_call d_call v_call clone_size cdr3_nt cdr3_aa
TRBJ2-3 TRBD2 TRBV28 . TGTGCCAGCACTGACGTGGGGGGGTATCCCCCCCAGTATTTT CASTDVGGYPPQYF
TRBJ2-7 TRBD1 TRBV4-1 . TGCGCCAGCAGCCCTTCCACCTGGACAGGGGGATACGAGCAGTACTTC CASSPSTWTGGYEQYF
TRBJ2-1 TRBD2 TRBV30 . TGTGCCTGGAGTGTAGGTAGCGGGGCATACAATGAGCAGTTCTTC CAWSVGSGAYNEQFF
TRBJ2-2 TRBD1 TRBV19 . TGTGCCAGTAGTATAGGAATCGGGACAGGGAACACCGGGGAGCTGTTTTTT CASSIGIGTGNTGELFF
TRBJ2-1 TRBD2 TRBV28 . TGTGCCAGCAGTCCCAAATCGGGGACTAGCGGGAGAGTGTGGTACAATGAGCAGTTCTTC CASSPKSGTSGRVWYNEQFF
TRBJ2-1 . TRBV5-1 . TGCGCCAGCAGCTATTCACTCGACAATGAGCAGTTCTTC CASSYSLDNEQFF
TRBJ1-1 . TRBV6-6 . TGTGCCAGCAGTTACATTATCCGGGCGGGCACTGAAGCTTTCTTT CASSYIIRAGTEAFF
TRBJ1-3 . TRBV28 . TGTGCCAGCAGTCGCTCACAGGGTGCCGGAAACACCATATATTTT CASSRSQGAGNTIYF
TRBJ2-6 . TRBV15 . TGTGCCACCAGCAGAGATAGGGGGTCAGGGAGCTCTGGGGCCAACGTCCTGACTTTC CATSRDRGSGSSGANVLTF
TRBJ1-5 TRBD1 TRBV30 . TGTGCCTGGAGTGTAGACAGGGGAGGCAATCAGCCCCAGCATTTT CAWSVDRGGNQPQHF
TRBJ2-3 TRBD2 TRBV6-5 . TGTGCCAGCAGCAGAAGCGGGGGGGCGGGAGATACGCAGTATTTT CASSRSGGAGDTQYF
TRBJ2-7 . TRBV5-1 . TGCGCCAGCAGCCAAGGACAAGACCACTACGAGCAGTACTTC CASSQGQDHYEQYF
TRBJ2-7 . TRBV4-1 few TGCGCCAGCAGCCAAGCGGCACTAGCCACCTACGAGCAGTACTTC CASSQAALATYEQYF
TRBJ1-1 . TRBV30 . TGTGCCTGGAGGTTAATCCTAAACACTGAAGCTTTCTTT CAWRLILNTEAFF
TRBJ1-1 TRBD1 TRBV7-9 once TGTGCCAGCAGCTTGGGACAGATGAACACTGAAGCTTTCTTT CASSLGQMNTEAFF
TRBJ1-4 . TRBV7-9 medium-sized TGTGCCACCCAACAGGGTGGTAATGAAAAACTGTTTTTT CATQQGGNEKLFF